This T cell receptor beta chain came from a study of cytomegalovirus exposure and HLA in healthy donors. Study-wide context: In an earlier analysis, around 120 million unique TCR beta sequences were found from approximately 190 million T cells.

The PCR had 60 Vbeta and 13 Jbeta primers. Using immunoSEQ multiplex PCR, the repertoire was profiled, and TCRdb retains in-frame clones only, with some absent. This table has around 150,000 clones, 75% appearing once. Study conclusions and caveats: A likely sequencing artifact accounted for one observed cluster of highly shared sequence variants. Another analysis was done later, and it associated around 15,000 TCR beta sequences with HLA alleles at 0.05 false discovery rate. Among the CMV-associated chains, a few were confirmed in vitro as specific for CMV antigens.

This clone turned up a few times. Its target is not known. Germline CDR1 reads LNHDA; CDR2 reads SQIVND (reference sequence). V was trimmed by 2 bases and J by 2 bases, leaving 14 bases between them. The CDR3 sequence is 16 residues long. This rearrangement joins TRBV19 to TRBJ2-3; no clear D. The sequenced sample consisted of PBMCs. This TCR derives from a man aged 18-30 years in good health and CMV-seropositive. The CDR3 DNA reads as TGTGCCAGTAGTATAAGTTTTAACAGTCCCACAGATACGCAGTATTTT. Its protein is CASSISFNSPTDTQYF.